Listed below are T cell receptor beta chains from one sample, sequenced in a study of blood T cell repertoires in COVID-19. Profiling relied on immunoSEQ multiplex PCR, and the TCRdb table lists in-frame clones only, not all of them. The table shows around 140,000 clones, with 85% to 90% occurring only once. Sequencing was done on a sample of peripheral blood. The receptors originated from a man aged 65 to 85 with active COVID-19. Each CDR3 is given with its conserved first and last residue. Fields, in order: D gene, J gene, clone size, V gene, CDR3 protein, CDR3 DNA. A D gene is named only where the DNA matches it firmly. Clone size, where shown, is once, few, many, or a class for clones that have expanded.

TRBD2,TRBJ2-1,.,TRBV9,CASSVVLAGDVTEQFF,TGTGCCAGCAGCGTAGTACTAGCGGGAGATGTCACTGAGCAGTTCTTC
.,TRBJ2-1,.,TRBV18,CASSPPSDEQFF,TGTGCCAGCTCACCACCGTCTGATGAGCAGTTCTTC
.,TRBJ2-3,once,TRBV18,CASSPPRPDTQYF,TGTGCCAGCTCACCACCGAGGCCAGATACGCAGTATTTT
TRBD1,TRBJ1-6,.,TRBV10-2,CASHRDRGLPLHF,TGCGCCAGCCACCGGGACAGGGGTTTACCCCTCCACTTT
TRBD1,TRBJ1-1,few,TRBV5-1,CASSPRDRENTEAFF,TGCGCCAGCAGCCCCCGTGACAGGGAGAACACTGAAGCTTTCTTT
.,TRBJ1-5,few,TRBV5-1,CASSLDGVGGQPQHF,TGCGCCAGCAGCTTGGATGGGGTCGGAGGGCAGCCCCAGCATTTT
TRBD1,TRBJ1-2,.,TRBV4-2,CASSQEDRGLGYTF,TGTGCCAGCAGCCAAGAGGACAGGGGGCTCGGCTACACCTTC
TRBD1,TRBJ2-2,.,TRBV18,CASSPNRGAVTGELFF,TGTGCCAGCTCACCAAACAGGGGAGCGGTGACCGGGGAGCTGTTTTTT
TRBD1,TRBJ1-3,.,TRBV9,CASSARDREVSGNTIYF,TGTGCCAGCAGCGCTAGGGACAGAGAAGTCTCTGGAAACACCATATATTTT
.,TRBJ1-2,.,TRBV5-4,CASSPAGGRGYTF,TGTGCCAGCAGCCCCGCGGGGGGCCGGGGCTACACCTTC
.,TRBJ2-3,.,TRBV2,CASSVGEDTQYF,TGTGCCAGCAGTGTCGGGGAAGATACGCAGTATTTT
TRBD1,TRBJ1-1,.,TRBV27,CASSNRATGGGEAFF,TGTGCCAGCAGTAATAGGGCGACAGGGGGCGGCGAAGCTTTCTTT
.,TRBJ2-3,.,TRBV12-1,CASSFGGSGRADTQYF,TGTGCCAGCAGCTTTGGGGGTAGCGGGAGGGCAGATACGCAGTATTTT
.,TRBJ1-4,.,TRBV19,CASSISSRPKEEKLFF,TGTGCCAGTAGTATAAGTAGCCGACCTAAAGAGGAAAAACTGTTTTTT
.,TRBJ1-2,.,TRBV6-5,CASSLNGRDGYTF,TGTGCCAGCAGCCTTAACGGCAGGGATGGCTACACCTTC
TRBD2,TRBJ2-1,.,TRBV29-1,CSVGGLAAYNEQFF,TGCAGCGTTGGGGGACTAGCGGCCTACAATGAGCAGTTCTTC
TRBD1,TRBJ2-4,.,TRBV9,CASSHGTGEESKNIQYF,TGTGCCAGCAGCCACGGGACAGGGGAAGAAAGCAAAAACATTCAGTACTTC
.,TRBJ1-5,.,TRBV19,CASTLDEGQPQHF,TGTGCCAGTACCCTTGATGAGGGCCAGCCCCAGCATTTT
.,TRBJ2-4,.,TRBV6-2/TRBV6-3,CASSGLADKKNIQYF,TGTGCCAGCAGTGGTCTCGCAGACAAGAAAAACATTCAGTACTTC
TRBD1,TRBJ2-3,.,TRBV6-5,CASRPTGFSTDTQYF,TGTGCCAGCAGACCGACAGGGTTTAGCACAGATACGCAGTATTTT
.,TRBJ2-1,.,TRBV28,CASGHRSPYNEQFF,TGTGCCAGCGGGCACAGGAGCCCTTACAATGAGCAGTTCTTC
TRBD1,TRBJ1-5,.,TRBV2,CASSVTGAGNQPQHF,TGTGCCAGCAGTGTTACAGGGGCCGGCAATCAGCCCCAGCATTTT
TRBD2,TRBJ2-3,.,TRBV27,CASSDPGLAGASTDTQYF,TGTGCCAGCAGCGATCCGGGACTAGCGGGAGCAAGCACAGATACGCAGTATTTT
.,TRBJ1-1,.,TRBV7-9,CASSLGHANTEAFF,TGTGCCAGCAGCTTGGGACACGCGAACACTGAAGCTTTCTTT
.,TRBJ1-2,.,TRBV12-3/TRBV12-4,CASSLSVYGYTF,TGTGCCAGCAGTTTGAGTGTCTATGGCTACACCTTC
.,TRBJ2-3,.,TRBV29-1,CSVEVRGGAGDTQYF,TGCAGCGTTGAAGTAAGAGGGGGGGCGGGAGATACGCAGTATTTT
.,TRBJ2-5,.,TRBV5-4,CASSLENRETQYF,TGTGCCAGCAGCTTGGAAAACAGGGAGACCCAGTACTTC
.,TRBJ2-7,few,TRBV2,CASRLRLAGEEQYF,TGTGCCAGCAGACTCAGACTAGCAGGGGAGGAGCAGTACTTC
.,TRBJ1-4,.,TRBV15,CATSRGSGEKLFF,TGTGCCACCAGCAGAGGCTCAGGTGAAAAACTGTTTTTT
.,TRBJ1-1,.,TRBV6-5,CASRTLSTGNTEAFF,TGTGCCAGCAGAACTCTCTCGACGGGGAACACTGAAGCTTTCTTT
TRBD1,TRBJ1-6,.,TRBV19,CASKGQEYNSPLHF,TGTGCCAGTAAGGGACAGGAATATAATTCACCCCTCCACTTT
.,TRBJ1-2,.,TRBV5-4,CASSLEVGRDRSYGYTF,TGTGCCAGCAGCTTGGAGGTCGGACGGGATAGAAGCTATGGCTACACCTTC
TRBD1,TRBJ2-1,.,TRBV6-5,CASSRTGGNGNEQFF,TGTGCCAGCAGTAGGACAGGGGGTAATGGGAATGAGCAGTTCTTC
.,TRBJ2-3,.,TRBV5-4,CASSLGFRVASTDTQYF,TGTGCCAGCAGCTTGGGTTTCAGGGTCGCTAGCACAGATACGCAGTATTTT
TRBD1,TRBJ1-2,.,TRBV4-1,CASSTRQGGYGYTF,TGCGCCAGCAGCACCCGACAGGGGGGCTATGGCTACACCTTC
.,TRBJ2-7,few,TRBV5-1,CASSPGLYEQYF,TGCGCCAGCAGCCCGGGACTCTACGAGCAGTACTTC
.,TRBJ2-6,.,TRBV7-9,CASSHTGGFGANVLTF,TGTGCCAGCAGCCACACAGGAGGGTTTGGGGCCAACGTCCTGACTTTC
.,TRBJ1-5,.,TRBV7-6,CASSLAGGGDSNQPQHF,TGTGCCAGCAGCTTAGCGGGGGGAGGGGATAGCAATCAGCCCCAGCATTTT
.,TRBJ2-3,once,TRBV5-4,CASSFTGADTQYF,TGTGCCAGCAGCTTCACGGGGGCAGATACGCAGTATTTT
TRBD1,TRBJ2-3,once,TRBV12-5,CASGVQGATDTQYF,TGTGCTAGTGGGGTACAGGGGGCCACAGATACGCAGTATTTT
TRBD1,TRBJ2-7,.,TRBV28,CASNSGTGPPEQYF,TGTGCCAGCAACTCTGGGACAGGGCCCCCCGAGCAGTACTTC
.,TRBJ2-7,.,TRBV20-1,CSASGAGALSYEQYF,TGCAGTGCTAGTGGGGCAGGGGCCCTCTCCTACGAGCAGTACTTC
.,TRBJ2-3,.,TRBV7-9,CASSVPRESSTDTQYF,TGTGCCAGCAGCGTCCCCCGGGAGAGCAGCACAGATACGCAGTATTTT